The clone carrying this T cell receptor (beta chain) was found many times. What it binds is unknown. It was with previously described methods and listed TCR primers that bulk TCR libraries were made. TCRdb re-derived calls from the PCR reads in MiXCR, one entry per CDR3 protein. The sample carries 490,000 or so distinct CDR3 sequences, 20% to 25% recorded once. This sample stems from a study of molecular identifiers for immune sequencing clone quantification. Study-wide context: In replicates, RNA from 20,000 or 100,000 naive CD8 cells was split five ways, four sequenced. Whole-study findings and limits: Reportedly, one cell's Jurkat TCR RNA was detected within 1,100,000 naive CD8 cells. The study found clones above 20 RNA copies held over 98% of effector molecules and under 1% in naive cells.

Germline loops: CDR1 DFQATT, CDR2 SNEGSKA (reference sequence). This CDR3 is built from 16 residues. The ends lost 0 bases at V and 4 bases at J; junction bases unmatched: 7. This clonotype was sampled from a human donor in good health. Some libraries in this study had Jurkat cell RNA spiked in. J is TRBJ2-3 and V is TRBV20-1; TRBD2 matches 10 bases. The sample was naive CD8+ T cells from blood, with Jurkat cell RNA spiked in. Described subset: FACS-sorted CD8+CD4-CCR7+CD45RA+ naive T cells. Here the CDR3 DNA reads TGCAGTGCTAGAGATTGGAGCGGGGGGGCCCCAGATACGCAGTATTTT. It specifies CSARDWSGGAPDTQYF.